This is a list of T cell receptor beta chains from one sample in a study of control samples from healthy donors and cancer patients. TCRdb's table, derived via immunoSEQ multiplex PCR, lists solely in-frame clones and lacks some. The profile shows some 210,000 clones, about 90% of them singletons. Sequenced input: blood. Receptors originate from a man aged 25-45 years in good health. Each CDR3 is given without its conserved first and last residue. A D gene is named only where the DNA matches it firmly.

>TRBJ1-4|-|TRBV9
ASSVRTGSDEKLF
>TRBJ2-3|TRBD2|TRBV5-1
ASNAGTSRTDTQY
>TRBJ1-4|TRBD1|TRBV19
ASSIRGQTNEKLF
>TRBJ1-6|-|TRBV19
ASGDGVEASPLH
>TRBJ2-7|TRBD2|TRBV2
ASSSGGANEQY
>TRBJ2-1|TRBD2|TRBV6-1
ASSEAPSGGVLAKQF
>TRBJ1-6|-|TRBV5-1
ASSLGLRESPLH
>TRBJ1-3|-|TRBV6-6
ASRLDTSSGNTIY
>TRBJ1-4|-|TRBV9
ASSVGTVPNEKLF
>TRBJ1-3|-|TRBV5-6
ASSLMSKNTIY
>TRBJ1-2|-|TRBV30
AWSVQAGRLHGYT
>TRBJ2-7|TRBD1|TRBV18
ASSPDRGKYEQY
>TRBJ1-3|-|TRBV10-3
AISVLPGRSSGNTIY
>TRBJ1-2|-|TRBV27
ASRDGSNYGYT
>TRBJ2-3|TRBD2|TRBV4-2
ASSQETSGGTDTQY
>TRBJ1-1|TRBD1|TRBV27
ASSLGQGRVTEAF
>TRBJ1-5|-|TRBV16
ASSHDALNGGGPIFSNQPQH
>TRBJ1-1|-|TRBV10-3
AISELSTEAF
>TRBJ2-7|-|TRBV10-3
AISESKLTYEQY
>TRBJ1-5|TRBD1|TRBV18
ASSPSQGANQPQH
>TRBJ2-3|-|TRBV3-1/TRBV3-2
ASSAPGDSSTDTQY
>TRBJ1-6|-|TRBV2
ASSDGRKSSPLH
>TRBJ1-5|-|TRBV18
ASSPGVSNQPQH
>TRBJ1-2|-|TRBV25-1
ASKSGEGYT
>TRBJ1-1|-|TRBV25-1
ASRDPGYTEAF
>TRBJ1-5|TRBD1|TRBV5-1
ASSLGQGGNQPQH
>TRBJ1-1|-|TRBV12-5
ATNLSGKGVNTEAF
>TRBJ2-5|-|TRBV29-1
SVASQGQETQY
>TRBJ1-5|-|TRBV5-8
ASSPPQH
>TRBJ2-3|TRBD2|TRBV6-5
ASRRRTGGGDTQY
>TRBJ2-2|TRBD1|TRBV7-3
ASRQFGQGIGGTGELF
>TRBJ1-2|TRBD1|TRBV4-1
ASSQGTGVPGYGYT
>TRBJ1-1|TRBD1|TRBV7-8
ASSSGGNTEAF
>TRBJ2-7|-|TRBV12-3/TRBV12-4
ASSLNGDYEQY
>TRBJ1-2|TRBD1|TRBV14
ASSLPGTEKLYGYT
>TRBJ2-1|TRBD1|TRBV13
ASSSRTGTYNEQF
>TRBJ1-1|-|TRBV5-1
ASRQDRGGYPDRGTEAF
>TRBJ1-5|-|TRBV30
AWSPTSNQPQH
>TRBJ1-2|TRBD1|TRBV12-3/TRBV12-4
ASSLRGQGGYT
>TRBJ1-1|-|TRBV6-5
ASRSPSRANTEAF
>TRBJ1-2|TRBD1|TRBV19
ASSPGQGYGYT
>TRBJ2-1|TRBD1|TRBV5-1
ASSQLPGGAYNEQF
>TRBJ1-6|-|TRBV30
AWTHRSGRAVSPLH
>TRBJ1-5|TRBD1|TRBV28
ASSLGGQGETPQH
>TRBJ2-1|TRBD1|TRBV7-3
ASSSIGGTGIDNEQF
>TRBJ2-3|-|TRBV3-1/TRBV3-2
ASSPQYLVSTDTQY
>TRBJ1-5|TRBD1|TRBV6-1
ASSEAGTGVYSNQPQH
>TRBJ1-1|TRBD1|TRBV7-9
ASSATGVGYTEAF
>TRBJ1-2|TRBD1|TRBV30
AWSSTGGDGYT
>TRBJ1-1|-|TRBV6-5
ASSSVNTEAF
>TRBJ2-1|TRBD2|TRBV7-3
ASSSPGLGHNEQF
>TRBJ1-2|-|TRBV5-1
ASSLEAAYGYT
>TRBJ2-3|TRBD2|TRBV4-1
ASSHLNTPGLAGGGPDTQY
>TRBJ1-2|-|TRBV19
ASSPGTGYT
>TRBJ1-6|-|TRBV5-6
ASSLTGNSPLH
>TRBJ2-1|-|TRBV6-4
ASSPQGGSYNEQF
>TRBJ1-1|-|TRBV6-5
ASLNTYEAF
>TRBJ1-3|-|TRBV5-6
ASSFLGSGNTIY
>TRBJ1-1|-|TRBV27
ASRPQGTLKNTEAF